The source of this TCR beta chain is a study of identical twins. This clonotype came up many times. Its matching antigen is unknown. V was clipped by 1 base and J by 14 bases, with 24 bases between them. Germline V gene sequence: CDR1 DFQATT, CDR2 SNEGSKA (reference sequence). The CDR3 covers 15 residues. TCRdb re-analysed the 5' RACE reads in MiXCR, keeping a single row per CDR3 protein. The sample lists about 100,000 distinct CDR3 sequences, about 6.1% occurring once. Study-wide findings and caveats: Twin pairs' shared out-of-frame alpha sequences were enriched in low generation probability.

This sequence was found in a woman in her forties or fifties in good health. This chain joins TRBV20-1 and TRBJ2-1, with D tentatively TRBD2 (6 bases). What was sequenced was memory T cells sorted from blood. CDR3 loop: CSARATGALGFLEFF. CDR3 nucleotides: TGCAGTGCTAGAGCTACGGGAGCTTTGGGGTTCCTGGAGTTCTTC.